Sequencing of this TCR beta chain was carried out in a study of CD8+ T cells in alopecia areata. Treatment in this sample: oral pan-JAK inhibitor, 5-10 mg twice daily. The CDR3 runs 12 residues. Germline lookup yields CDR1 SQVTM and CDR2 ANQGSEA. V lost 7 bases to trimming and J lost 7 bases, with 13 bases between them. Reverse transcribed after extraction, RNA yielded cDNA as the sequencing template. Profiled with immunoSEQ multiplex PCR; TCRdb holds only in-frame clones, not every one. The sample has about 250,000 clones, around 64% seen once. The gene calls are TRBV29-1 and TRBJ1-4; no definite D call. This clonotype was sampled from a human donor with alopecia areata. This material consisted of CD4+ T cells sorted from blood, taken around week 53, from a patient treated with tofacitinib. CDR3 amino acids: CSGRGYGEKLFF. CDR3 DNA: TGCAGCGGGCGAGGGTACGGTGAAAAACTGTTTTTT.